This T cell receptor beta chain was documented in a study of T cell responses to AZD1222 COVID-19 vaccine. Repertoires were generated with immunoSEQ multiplex PCR, while TCRdb's copy carries only in-frame clones and drops some. Of 120,000 to 150,000 clones listed, around nine tenths are singletons. The CDR3 totals 13 residues. With V trimmed by 3 bases and J by 4 bases, 2 bases remained unmatched. Germline lookup yields CDR1 KGHSH and CDR2 LQKENI. The rearrangement uses TRBV18 and TRBJ1-2; 7 positions agree with TRBD1. The TCR was taken from an adult in good health. Here the sequenced sample was peripheral blood, taken on day 0 of MenACWY control vaccination. CDR3 nucleotides: TGTGCCAGCTCACCGACAGGGCCCTATGGCTACACCTTC. Translated: CASSPTGPYGYTF. Full variable domain (rest looked up from reference TRBV18 and TRBJ1-2): NAGVMQNPRHLVRRRGQEARLRCSPMKGHSHVYWYRQLPEEGLKFMVYLQKENIIDESGMPKERFSAEFPKEGPSILRIQQVVRGDSAAYFCASSPTGPYGYTFGSGTRLTVV.